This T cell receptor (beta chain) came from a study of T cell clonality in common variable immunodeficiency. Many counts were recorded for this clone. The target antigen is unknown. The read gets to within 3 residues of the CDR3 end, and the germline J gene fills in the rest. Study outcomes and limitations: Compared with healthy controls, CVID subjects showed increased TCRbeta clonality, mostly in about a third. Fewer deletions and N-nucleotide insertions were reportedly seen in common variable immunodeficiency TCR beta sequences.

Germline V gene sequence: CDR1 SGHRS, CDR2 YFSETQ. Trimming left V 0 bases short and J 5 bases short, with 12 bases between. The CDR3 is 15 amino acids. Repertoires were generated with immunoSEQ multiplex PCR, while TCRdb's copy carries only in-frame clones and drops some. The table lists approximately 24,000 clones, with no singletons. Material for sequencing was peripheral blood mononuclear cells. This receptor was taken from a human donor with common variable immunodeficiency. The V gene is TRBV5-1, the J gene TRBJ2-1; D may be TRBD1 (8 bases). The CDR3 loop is CASSLGTGTNNEQFF. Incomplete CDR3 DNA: TGCGCCAGCAGCTTGGGGACAGGGACTAACAATGAG.